This T cell receptor (beta chain) is drawn from a study of glioma-infiltrating T cells (TCRdb year 2016). Looking at the study overall: Low-grade gliomas were represented by WHO grade II oligodendrogliomas or astrocytomas, and glioblastomas were represented by WHO grade IV tumors that were sampled at initial rather than recurrent diagnosis. Sequencing coverage of roughly 4- to 11-fold of 1.1 million or so peripheral T cells was targeted for blood libraries. Three low-grade glioma patients, several primary glioblastoma patients, and three non-glioma patients who contributed non-neoplastic brain tissue made up the paired cohort. Before surgery, glioma patients were given dexamethasone for six or fewer days. Sequencing of TCR alpha- and beta-chain repertoires was performed on glioma tissue, on non-neoplastic brain tissue, and on matched peripheral blood mononuclear cells. To gauge divergence between tissue and blood T-cell populations, every tissue-infiltrating repertoire was compared against the peripheral blood repertoire from the same patient. Summary of the overall study and its limitations: Small numbers underpinned the group comparisons: eight glioblastoma patients, three low-grade glioma patients and three non-neoplastic patients. A signature set of shared blood CDR3 motifs marked patients with low tissue-blood divergence and was depleted in highly divergent patients. VJ-independent divergence between tissue and blood was below expectation in non-neoplastic patients but above expectation in all gliomas, especially low-grade gliomas. Only a very small number of CDR3 sequences turned up in both tissue and blood, a result put down to high CDR3 diversity combined with limited sampling.

Based on the germline V gene, the CDR1 and CDR2 sequences are LGHNA and YNFKEQ. From the cysteine through the phenylalanine, the CDR3 covers 17 amino acids. Only the CDR3 DNA is retained, 51 bases long and in frame from the first base. Cut back by 3 bases and 2 bases, the V and J ends lie 18 bases apart. Immediately after resection, surgical brain or tumor specimens were cryofrozen in liquid nitrogen, and peripheral blood cells were collected at the same time. The sample holds a few counts of this clonotype. The clone's antigen remains unknown. Base qualities were left out, and no much larger clone turns up one base away. The iRepertoire nested amplicon-rescue multiplex PCR (arm-PCR) platform was used to amplify TCR alpha and beta CDR3 regions from RNA. For one-step reverse transcription and amplification, about 85-450 ng of tissue mRNA or PBMC total RNA was used as input. After bead purification, a secondary multiplex PCR added Illumina adapters, and libraries were gel-purified between 200 and 400 bp. Demultiplexing relied on internal 6-nucleotide barcodes carried by the libraries. The libraries were sequenced on an Illumina MiSeq using 2x220 or 2x250 nucleotide paired-end reads. Regarding the original processing steps: FLASH 1.2.11 was used to merge paired reads, and BWA-MEM then aligned the reads to the GRCh37 human genome before TRA and TRB reads were extracted. An IMGT-derived reference of cassette sequences and CDR3 motifs, with pseudogenes included, was used for V and J assignment. Three-frame translation of reads was performed, and productive CDR3s were defined as those with a C...FGXG motif and no stop codons. Unique combinations of V-J cassette pair and CDR3 amino acid sequence were defined as clonotypes. Hamming distance filtering was applied to reads, with thresholds set by the sequence error rate of each sample in mapped regions. TCRdb reanalyzed the raw reads on its own, using fastp at Q25 for trimming and MiXCR for clone calling, and kept in-frame beta chains. Rows merge per CDR3 protein into single entries with the most common DNA and genes. Clone size and V and J calls follow TCRdb, not the original study. In this sample the table shows more than 300,000 distinct CDR3 sequences, around 38% of which occur a single time. The ten largest clones add up to 9.5% to 15% of the sample.

The chain is made from TRBV4-2 and TRBJ2-3; a confident D gene designation cannot be given. The TCR comes from a human donor with low-grade glioma or glioblastoma, undergoing nonglioma brain surgery, or in good health (not recorded which). What was sequenced was glioma tissue, nonneoplastic brain tissue, or PBMCs (not recorded which). The bases are TGTGCCAGCAGCCAGGGAAATAGAGTTTCGTCCACAGATACGCAGTATTTT. This is translated as CASSQGNRVSSTDTQYF.